This TCR beta chain emerged from a study of T cells after posttransplantation cyclophosphamide. General study findings and limits: Donor-recipient repertoire similarity was low at 1-2 months, rising over year one. TRB clonality was highly associated with recipient CMV seropositivity and reactivation. Tissue-infiltrating T cells from skin or gut overlapped little with blood T cells.

Treatment was busulfan-fludarabine conditioning, a marrow graft, and cyclophosphamide on days +3 and +4. The protocol was immunoSEQ multiplex PCR, while the TCRdb copy is restricted to in-frame clones and leaves out a portion. The sample yields 30,000 to 45,000 clones, around 80% seen once. Details on this clone: Its antigen is unidentified.

This CDR3 has 16 amino acids. Germline V lookup: CDR1 LGHNA, CDR2 YNFKEQ. V was trimmed by 3 bases and J by 5 bases, leaving 20 bases between them. This TCR came from a female patient aged 35-55 years who received an allogeneic stem cell transplant from a related donor, was CMV-positive, and had no GVHD. A share of the T cells may be of graft donor origin. Sequenced here: CD4+ T cells sorted from blood, sampled roughly 250 weeks after a stem cell transplant with posttransplant cyclophosphamide. The genes are TRBV4-2 and TRBJ2-7, with D perhaps TRBD1 (6 bases). Here the CDR3 DNA reads TGTGCCAGCAGCCACGCCCGGACAGAAGGTCGGAACGAGCAGTACTTC. Translation: CASSHARTEGRNEQYF.